Following are 19 T cell receptor beta chains from one sample sequenced in a study of blood T cell repertoires in COVID-19. TCRdb's copy holds only in-frame clones and misses some; the assay was immunoSEQ multiplex PCR. The sample has about 63,000 clones, about 81% seen once. Material: peripheral blood. The origin of the receptors is a man aged 55 to 70 with COVID-19, enrolled during active disease.

This chain links TRBV6-5 with TRBJ2-4; a weak D match, TRBD2 (6 bases). The CDR3 loop spans 12 amino acids. In germline, CDR1 is MNHEY, CDR2 SVGAGI. V was trimmed by 7 bases and J by 13 bases, leaving 17 bases between them. The CDR3 coding sequence is TGTGCCAGCACCCCGTTCGGAGGGCCACAGTACTTC. Its protein is CASTPFGGPQYF.

The J gene is TRBJ2-6, the V gene TRBV10-2; D is undetermined. The germline gives CDR1 WSHSY, CDR2 SAAADI. V was cut by 6 bases and J by 0 bases, with 6 bases left in between. The CDR3 length is 14 residues. The CDR3 sequence is CASRGASGANVLTF. CDR3 nucleotides: TGCGCCAGCAGAGGAGCCTCTGGGGCCAACGTCCTGACTTTC.

The rearrangement uses TRBV6-6 and TRBJ2-7, with D tentatively TRBD1 (5 bases). The ends were cut back, 7 bases at V and 1 base at J, with 14 bases in the middle. Germline assignment: CDR1 MNHNY and CDR2 SVGAGI (reference sequence). The CDR3 has 14 residues. The CDR3, as DNA: TGTGCCAGCATGGACACAGGATATTCCTACGAGCAGTACTTC. It codes for CASMDTGYSYEQYF.

The rearrangement uses TRBV5-4 and TRBJ2-1; a possible D gene is TRBD2 (6 bases). The germline V gene encodes CDR1 SGHNT and CDR2 YYREEE (reference sequence). V lost 6 bases and J 9 bases, leaving 13 bases between the germline ends. The CDR3 totals 12 residues. The CDR3 region is CASTAEGPEQFF. CDR3 coding DNA: TGTGCCAGCACAGCGGAGGGGCCTGAGCAGTTCTTC.

The chain recombines TRBV13 with TRBJ2-7; D is unresolved. V dropped 1 base and J dropped 1 base, with 8 bases sitting between them. This CDR3 is built from 14 residues. CDR1 PRHDT and CDR2 FYEKMQ come from the germline V gene (reference sequence). The CDR3 loop is CASSLVTESYEQYF. The CDR3 coding sequence is TGTGCCAGCAGCTTAGTTACAGAGTCCTACGAGCAGTACTTC.

The J gene is TRBJ2-2, the V gene TRBV9; unclear D gene. The CDR3 is 17 residues long. CDR1 and CDR2 (germline): SGDLS, YYNGEE. V lost 4 bases to trimming and J lost 3 bases, with 19 bases between them. The DNA of the CDR3 is TGTGCCAGCAGCTCCGACGTACATCTTCGGGACACCGGGGAGCTGTTTTTT. Its protein product is CASSSDVHLRDTGELFF.

In its sample, this clone was seen once. V usage is TRBV4-1 and J usage is TRBJ2-2; a possible D gene is TRBD2 (6 bases). Trimming left V 0 bases short and J 5 bases short, with 22 bases between. Germline V gene sequence: CDR1 MGHRA, CDR2 YSYEKL. The CDR3 runs to 19 residues. The CDR3 DNA sequence: TGCGCCAGCAGCCAAGAGGTGATTTTGGGGGGTACGAGAACCGGGGAGCTGTTTTTT. It yields the protein CASSQEVILGGTRTGELFF.

The CDR3 nucleotides read TGTGCCAGCAGCCAAGAAATTCGGGTATCTGAAGCTTTCTTT. It specifies CASSQEIRVSEAFF. V gene TRBV3-1 (or the pseudogene TRBV3-2) combines with J gene TRBJ1-1; the D is unclear. Trimming took 0 bases from V and 6 from J, leaving 11 bases between them. Germline assignment: CDR1 LGHDT and CDR2 YNNKEL (reference sequence). The CDR3 sequence is 14 residues long.

The rearrangement links TRBV2 to TRBJ2-4, with TRBD1 matching over 9 bases. The CDR3 totals 15 residues. CDR1 is SNHLY, CDR2 FYNNEI, per germline. V lost 8 bases, J lost 7 bases, and 12 bases stayed unmatched. The CDR3 protein is CASRTGQGSANIQYF. CDR3 DNA: TGTGCCAGCCGGACCGGACAGGGGTCGGCTAACATTCAGTACTTC.

Concerning this clone itself: One end of the junction varies from germline; a read error may be responsible. The chain is built from TRBV7-7 and TRBJ2-1, with 11 bases lining up with TRBD2. This CDR3 has 15 amino acids. Germline V lookup: CDR1 SSHAT, CDR2 FNYEAQ (reference sequence). CDR3 in DNA: TGTGCTAGCAGCTCTGCTAGCGGGAGGTACAATGAGCAGTTCTTC. This sequence encodes CASSSASGRYNEQFF.

V and J are TRBV5-4 and TRBJ1-2; D remains ambiguous. CDR1 is SGHNT, CDR2 YYREEE, per germline (reference sequence). The length of the CDR3 is 16 residues. Trimming took 0 bases from V and 7 from J, leaving 19 bases between them. CDR3 bases: TGTGCCAGCAGCTTGGGGTCGGACTCAAATCGGGGTGGCTACACCTTC. It yields the protein CASSLGSDSNRGGYTF.

This chain uses TRBV4-2 with TRBJ1-4; TRBD1 matches 11 bases. The V segment lost 4 bases and the J segment 8 bases; nucleotides outside the gene matches: 3. CDR1 and CDR2 from the germline V gene are LGHNA and YNFKEQ. There are 14 residues in the CDR3. The CDR3 sequence: CASSLRDRGEKLFF. The CDR3 DNA reads TGTGCCAGCAGCCTCCGGGACAGGGGGGAAAAACTGTTTTTT.

V and J are TRBV10-3 and TRBJ2-6, with 8 bases aligning to TRBD1. V was clipped by 2 bases and J by 4 bases; unmatched bases: 4. Germline V CDR1 and CDR2: ENHRY, SYGVKD. The length of the CDR3 is 16 residues. This CDR3 is CAISEQGAAGANVLTF. The CDR3 coding sequence is TGTGCCATCAGTGAGCAGGGGGCGGCAGGGGCCAACGTCCTGACTTTC.

This sequence joins TRBV6-5 and TRBJ1-2; 8 bases agree with TRBD1. J gave up 8 bases and V 5 bases, and 13 bases lay outside the gene matches. This CDR3 has 15 amino acids. Germline V gene sequence: CDR1 MNHEY, CDR2 SVGAGI. The CDR3 region is CASSRQGRYTPGYTF. As DNA, the CDR3 is TGTGCCAGCAGTAGACAGGGGCGGTATACCCCAGGCTACACCTTC.

The chain links TRBV10-3 to TRBJ2-3, with a weak D call TRBD1 (6 bases). CDR1 ENHRY and CDR2 SYGVKD come from the germline V gene. V was clipped by 6 bases and J by 0 bases, with 7 bases between them. This CDR3 contains 13 residues. The CDR3 DNA reads TGTGCCATCAGGGGACACAGCACAGATACGCAGTATTTT. Amino acids: CAIRGHSTDTQYF.

The V call is TRBV5-8, the J call TRBJ2-3, with D tentatively TRBD1 (5 bases). CDR3 length equals 13 residues. Germline CDR1 is SGHTS and CDR2 is YDEGEE. V was clipped by 4 bases and J by 3 bases, with 9 bases between them. CDR3 nucleotide sequence: TGTGCCAGCAGCATTGACAGTACAGATACGCAGTATTTT. Translated: CASSIDSTDTQYF.

V is TRBV21-1 and J is TRBJ2-6; the table's D call, TRBD1, was not checked against the DNA. TRBV21-1 is assigned pseudogene status. The CDR3 has 18 residues. CDR3 residues: CASSKFGQTVSGANVLTF. The CDR3 DNA reads as TGTGCCAGCAGCAAGTTTGGACAGACGGTCTCTGGGGCCAACGTCCTGACTTTC.

The CDR3 protein is CASSAGQGATEAFF. DNA for the CDR3: TGTGCCAGCAGCGCAGGACAGGGGGCCACTGAAGCTTTCTTT. The chain carries TRBV2 and TRBJ1-1; 11 nucleotides match TRBD1. The CDR3 spans 14 residues. Germline lookup yields CDR1 SNHLY and CDR2 FYNNEI. The V gene end was trimmed by 6 bases and the J gene end by 4 bases; junction bases not matched to a gene: 4.

The gene calls are TRBV6-5 and TRBJ2-7; 7 positions agree with TRBD2. Germline CDR1 and CDR2: MNHEY and SVGAGI. The CDR3 is made up of 11 amino acids. J was trimmed by 3 bases and V by 9 bases; bases with no gene match: 2. CDR3 nucleotides: TGTGCCAGTGGGAGGGACTACGAGCAGTACTTC. This translates into CASGRDYEQYF.